These 20 T cell receptor beta chains share one sample of origin, sequenced in a study of blood T cell repertoires in COVID-19. Assay: immunoSEQ multiplex PCR; the TCRdb copy retains only in-frame clones and omits some. This sample has over 120,000 clones, with about 80% found just once. The sequencing input was peripheral blood. The source is a woman older than 75 with acute or convalescent COVID-19.

The chain uses TRBV2 and TRBJ2-3; the match to TRBD2 covers 14 bases. Per the germline V gene, CDR1 is SNHLY and CDR2 is FYNNEI. The V gene end was trimmed by 7 bases and the J gene end by 5 bases; junction bases not matched to a gene: 2. The CDR3 has 14 residues. The chain's CDR3 is CASKTSGGGDTQYF. The CDR3, as DNA: TGTGCCAGCAAGACTAGCGGGGGGGGAGATACGCAGTATTTT.

The chain links TRBV7-8 to TRBJ2-2; D gene uncertain. CDR3 length equals 16 residues. Germline V gives CDR1 SGHVS, CDR2 FQNEAQ. Trimming shortened V by 2 bases and J by 4 bases, and 14 bases separated the two germline ends. The chain's CDR3 is CASSLISPLFTGELFF. The CDR3 DNA follows: TGTGCCAGCAGCTTAATCTCCCCCCTCTTCACCGGGGAGCTGTTTTTT.

V and J are TRBV27 and TRBJ2-3; no definite D call. In germline, CDR1 is MNHEY, CDR2 SMNVEV (reference sequence). Deletions cut 0 bases from V and 5 bases from J, with 12 bases between. There are 15 residues in the CDR3. CDR3 region: CASSLSSLLKDTQYF. CDR3 coding DNA: TGTGCCAGCAGTTTATCCAGTCTGTTAAAAGATACGCAGTATTTT.

V usage is TRBV29-1 and J usage is TRBJ2-1; 7 nucleotides align to TRBD1. Losses at the gene ends were 6 bases for V and 4 bases for J; bases not matched to a gene: 3. This CDR3 region has 12 residues. CDR1 and CDR2 from the germline V gene are SQVTM and ANQGSEA. In DNA form, the CDR3 reads TGCAGCGTGTCAGGGGGATACAATGAGCAGTTCTTC. It specifies CSVSGGYNEQFF.

The chain couples TRBV5-5 to TRBJ1-4; D is undetermined. This CDR3 is built from 14 residues. Germline V CDR1 and CDR2: SGHKS, YYEKEE (reference sequence). V was pared by 2 bases and J by 7 bases, with 12 bases between. Written as DNA, the CDR3 is TGTGCCAGCAGCTTTCGCGTGGTTAGTGAAAAACTGTTTTTT. It yields the protein CASSFRVVSEKLFF.

This chain links TRBV7-6 with TRBJ1-2; 11 positions agree with TRBD1. CDR1 is SGHVS and CDR2 is FNYEAQ in the germline V gene. CDR3 length equals 14 residues. V gave up 4 bases and J gave up 8 bases; unmatched junction bases: 6. The CDR3: CASSSPGQGGGYTF. The CDR3 DNA follows: TGTGCCAGCAGCTCACCGGGACAGGGGGGCGGCTACACCTTC.

This rearrangement joins TRBV7-7 to TRBJ2-1, with D possibly TRBD2 on 7 matching bases. Trimming removed 0 bases at V and 1 base at J, with 10 bases between. The CDR3 consists of 16 residues. Germline CDR1 reads SSHAT; CDR2 reads FNYEAQ (reference sequence). CDR3 DNA sequence: TGTGCCAGCAGCTTAGCCGGGGGGCGGTCCTACAATGAGCAGTTCTTC. Encoded protein: CASSLAGGRSYNEQFF.

J is TRBJ2-3 and V is TRBV20-1; 7 bases agree with TRBD2. This CDR3 is built from 15 residues. V lost 3 bases to trimming and J lost 0 bases; unmatched junction nucleotides: 6. Germline loops: CDR1 DFQATT, CDR2 SNEGSKA (reference sequence). The CDR3 coding sequence is TGCAGTGCTAGTTTGCGCGGGGGAAGCACAGATACGCAGTATTTT. Protein: CSASLRGGSTDTQYF.

Turning to this clone: A junction boundary mismatches the germline segment, possibly from a read error. V and J are TRBV29-1 and TRBJ1-2; tentative D call: TRBD1 (6 bases). CDR3 size: 12 residues. Germline assignment: CDR1 SQVTM and CDR2 ANQGSEA. CDR3 nucleotide sequence: TGCAGCGTTCAGGGGTCTAAGTATGGCTACACCTTC. Translated: CSVQGSKYGYTF. The complete variable domain, with remaining parts taken from reference TRBV29-1 and TRBJ1-2, reads SAVISQKPSRDICQRGTSLTIQCQVDSQVTMMFWYRQQPGQSLTLIATANQGSEATYESGFVIDKFPISRPNLTFSTLTVSNMSPEDSSIYLCSVQGSKYGYTFGSGTRLTVV.

The CDR3 DNA is TGTGCCAGCTCACCGCAATTTATTACAGGGGCTGAAGCTTTCTTT. Translated, it gives CASSPQFITGAEAFF. The rearrangement joins TRBV18 to TRBJ1-1; 7 bases agree with TRBD1. This CDR3 contains 15 residues. Trimming at V came to 3 bases and at J to 6 bases, leaving 10 bases not matched to a gene. The germline V gene has CDR1 KGHSH and CDR2 LQKENI.

This clone was seen once. This chain links TRBV4-1 with TRBJ1-2; maybe TRBD1 (5 bases). Trimming took 2 bases from V and 5 from J, leaving 15 bases between them. The CDR3 has 15 amino acids. CDR1 is MGHRA, CDR2 YSYEKL, per germline. CDR3 amino acids: CASSQRQRTLYGYTF. Here the CDR3 DNA reads TGCGCCAGCAGCCAACGACAGAGAACTCTTTATGGCTACACCTTC.

This clone was seen once. The chain is built from TRBV4-2 and TRBJ1-1; D is perhaps TRBD1 (6 bases). Trimming took off 4 bases at V and 6 bases at J, with 18 bases between the two ends. This CDR3 is 15 amino acids long. From germline, CDR1 is LGHNA and CDR2 YNFKEQ. The CDR3 DNA reads as TGTGCCAGCAGCCTTCAGAGGGGCAGGGGAGCTGAAGCTTTCTTT. This gives the protein CASSLQRGRGAEAFF.

The CDR3, as DNA: TGTGCCAGCACGAGTTCGGGCTCTGGGGCCAACGTCCTGACTTTC. Encoded protein: CASTSSGSGANVLTF. The chain couples TRBV19 to TRBJ2-6; unclear D gene. Germline V CDR1 and CDR2: LNHDA, SQIVND (reference sequence). This CDR3 is 15 amino acids long. V lost 9 bases to trimming and J lost 0 bases, with 12 bases between them. Full variable domain (remainder filled in from reference TRBV19 and TRBJ2-6): DGGITQSPKYLFRKEGQNVTLSCEQNLNHDAMYWYRQDPGQGLRLIYYSQIVNDFQKGDIAEGYSVSREKKESFPLTVTSAQKNPTAFYLCASTSSGSGANVLTFGAGSRLTVL.

The chain is built from TRBV2 and TRBJ2-3; 9 bases line up with TRBD2. Losses at the gene ends were 8 bases for V and 5 bases for J; bases not matched to a gene: 8. Germline V gene sequence: CDR1 SNHLY, CDR2 FYNNEI. The CDR3 is made up of 14 amino acids. CDR3 coding DNA: TGTGCCAGCTATGGGCGGGGGGGGCAAGATACGCAGTATTTT. This codes for CASYGRGGQDTQYF.

The chain recombines TRBV20-1 with TRBJ1-1; no clear D gene. Trimming left V 3 bases short and J 7 bases short, with 15 bases between. Germline loops: CDR1 DFQATT, CDR2 SNEGSKA (reference sequence). CDR3 size: 13 residues. In DNA form, the CDR3 reads TGCAGTGCTAGTTCATCACGGGAGGGTGAAGCTTTCTTT. Protein: CSASSSREGEAFF.

V usage is TRBV6-1 and J usage is TRBJ1-5; D remains unclear. Germline V CDR1 and CDR2: MNHNS, SASEGT. The length of the CDR3 is 13 residues. Trimming removed 2 bases at V and 5 bases at J, with 7 bases between. DNA of the CDR3: TGTGCCAGCAGTGAATTTCGGTATCAGCCCCAGCATTTT. Protein product: CASSEFRYQPQHF.

The chain carries TRBV27 and TRBJ1-1; weak D call: TRBD1 (6 bases). Germline V lookup: CDR1 MNHEY, CDR2 SMNVEV (reference sequence). V lost 7 bases, J lost 6 bases, and 9 bases lay in between. This CDR3 has 11 residues. The CDR3 DNA reads TGTGCCAGCACCAGGGGCCCTGAAGCTTTCTTT. Protein: CASTRGPEAFF.

This chain links TRBV7-2 with TRBJ1-2; TRBD1 aligns across 7 bases. V trimming: 4 bases; J trimming: 4 bases; junction bases outside the gene matches: 9. This CDR3 contains 15 residues. Looked up from germline, CDR1 is SGHTA and CDR2 is FQGNSA. The CDR3 nucleotides read TGTGCCAGCAGCTCCACAGGGGTCCCAATCTATGGCTACACCTTC. Its protein product is CASSSTGVPIYGYTF.

The chain carries TRBV2 and TRBJ2-1; 12 bases align to TRBD2. V shed 6 bases, J shed 9 bases, and the junction held 9 bases outside the gene matches. Germline CDR1 SNHLY, CDR2 FYNNEI. The CDR3 length is 15 residues. CDR3 protein: CASRPLAGGRGEQFF. In nucleotides, the CDR3 is TGTGCCAGCAGGCCACTAGCGGGGGGCCGGGGTGAGCAGTTCTTC.

This sequence joins TRBV7-3 and TRBJ1-4; 11 bases line up with TRBD1. The CDR3 totals 19 residues. CDR1 SGHTA and CDR2 FQGTGA come from the germline V gene. J lost 3 bases, V lost 5 bases, and 14 bases had no gene match. CDR3 sequence: CASSLESGTGGVPNEKLFF. The DNA for the CDR3 is TGTGCCAGCAGCCTGGAATCGGGGACAGGGGGAGTTCCTAATGAAAAACTGTTTTTT.